This TCR beta chain originates from a study of vaccination and CD4 T cells after COVID-19. Study-level background: Controls used CEFX viral epitopes (positive), HIV-1 Nef peptides (negative), or no peptide.

Time point given: late sampling 161 to 241 days after vaccination in a few convalescent patients. Treatment here: roughly ten-day PBMC culture with coronavirus spike peptide pools or control peptides (ViraFEST assay). In the ViraFEST assay, peptide-pool expansion preceded TCR sequencing of expanded clonotypes. Losses at the gene ends were 0 bases for V and 1 base for J; bases not matched to a gene: 15. The CDR3 totals 19 residues. Germline V lookup: CDR1 DFQATT, CDR2 SNEGSKA (reference sequence). This clonotype was counted a few times. The target antigen is unknown. Cultured CD4+ T cell DNA was sequenced using the Oncomine TCR Beta short-read assay. TCRdb re-called the PCR reads with MiXCR, one entry per CDR3 protein. The data show 20,000 to 25,000 distinct CDR3 sequences, approximately 38% seen once.

The starting material was CD4+ T cells from blood, cultured in vitro, obtained about 7 months after SARS-CoV-2 vaccination. This sequence was found in a human donor who had recovered from COVID-19. V usage is TRBV20-1 and J usage is TRBJ2-1; TRBD2 matches at 7 bases. The CDR3 sequence: CSARDRLAPMVGSYNEQFF. In DNA, the CDR3 is TGCAGTGCTAGAGACCGACTAGCACCCATGGTAGGGTCCTACAATGAGCAGTTCTTC.